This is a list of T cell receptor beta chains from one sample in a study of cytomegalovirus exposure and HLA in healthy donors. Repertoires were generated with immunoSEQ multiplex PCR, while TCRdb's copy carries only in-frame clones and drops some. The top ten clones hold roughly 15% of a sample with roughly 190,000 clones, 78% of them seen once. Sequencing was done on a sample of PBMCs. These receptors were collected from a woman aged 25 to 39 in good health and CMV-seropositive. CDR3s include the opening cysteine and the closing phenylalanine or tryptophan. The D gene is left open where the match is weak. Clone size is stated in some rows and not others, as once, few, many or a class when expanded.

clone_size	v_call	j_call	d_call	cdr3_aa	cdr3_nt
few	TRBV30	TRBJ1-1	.	CAWSVGLMNTEAFF	TGTGCCTGGAGTGTGGGGCTTATGAACACTGAAGCTTTCTTT
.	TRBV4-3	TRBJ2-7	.	CASTHYWRAQPYEQYF	TGCGCCAGCACCCATTATTGGCGGGCACAACCCTACGAGCAGTACTTC
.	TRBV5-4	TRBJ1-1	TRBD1	CASSFDTGAGTEAFF	TGTGCCAGCAGCTTCGATACAGGGGCAGGAACTGAAGCTTTCTTT
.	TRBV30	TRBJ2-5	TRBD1	CAWSFSWTGLETQYF	TGTGCCTGGAGTTTCTCCTGGACAGGGTTGGAGACCCAGTACTTC
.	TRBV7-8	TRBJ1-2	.	CASSSLRGGGYTF	TGTGCCAGCAGCTCATTACGGGGGGGCGGCTACACCTTC
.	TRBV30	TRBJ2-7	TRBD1	CAWSRGLTYEQYF	TGTGCCTGGAGTAGGGGGCTGACCTACGAGCAGTACTTC
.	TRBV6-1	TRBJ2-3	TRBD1	CASSELGTGPTDTQYF	TGTGCCAGCAGTGAACTAGGGACAGGGCCCACAGATACGCAGTATTTT
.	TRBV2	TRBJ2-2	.	CASSPRGAGELFF	TGTGCCAGCTCCCCCAGGGGCGCCGGGGAGCTGTTTTTT
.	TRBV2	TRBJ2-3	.	CASSEVVRGDTQYF	TGTGCCAGCAGTGAAGTTGTACGGGGAGATACGCAGTATTTT
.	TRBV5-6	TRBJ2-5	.	CASSTRGAGSGPTQYF	TGTGCCAGCAGCACCCGGGGGGCGGGATCAGGACCGACCCAGTACTTC
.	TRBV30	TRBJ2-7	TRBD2	CAWRELAGSSSYEQYF	TGTGCCTGGAGGGAACTAGCGGGTTCGAGCTCCTACGAGCAGTACTTC
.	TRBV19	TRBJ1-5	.	CASSIARRDIYQPQHF	TGTGCCAGTAGTATAGCCCGCCGGGACATATATCAGCCCCAGCATTTT
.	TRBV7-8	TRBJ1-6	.	CASSLGFDIHNSPLHF	TGTGCCAGCAGCTTAGGGTTCGACATACATAATTCACCCCTCCACTTT
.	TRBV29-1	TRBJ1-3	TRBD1	CSVETQGDTIYF	TGCAGCGTTGAGACACAGGGGGACACCATATATTTT
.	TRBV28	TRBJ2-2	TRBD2	CASTGKLAGYTGELFF	TGTGCCAGCACCGGAAAACTAGCGGGATACACCGGGGAGCTGTTTTTT
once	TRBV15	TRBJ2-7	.	CATSRGRLHEQYF	TGTGCCACCAGCAGAGGCAGGCTACACGAGCAGTACTTC
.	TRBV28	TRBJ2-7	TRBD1	CASSPGTGAGNEQYF	TGTGCCAGCAGTCCCGGGACAGGGGCCGGAAACGAGCAGTACTTC
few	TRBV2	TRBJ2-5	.	CASSGLAGGETQYF	TGTGCCAGCAGTGGGCTGGCAGGGGGGGAGACCCAGTACTTC
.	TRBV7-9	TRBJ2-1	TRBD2	CASSSRDYLNEQFF	TGTGCCAGCAGCTCCCGGGACTATCTCAATGAGCAGTTCTTC
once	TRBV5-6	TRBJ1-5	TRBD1	CASSLLTGGPNQPQHF	TGTGCCAGCAGCCTGCTGACAGGGGGCCCGAATCAGCCCCAGCATTTT
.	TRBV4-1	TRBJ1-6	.	CASSQGPPQAFTSPLHF	TGCGCCAGCAGCCAAGGACCCCCACAGGCCTTCACATCACCCCTCCACTTT
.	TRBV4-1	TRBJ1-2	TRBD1	CASSQGDRANNYGYPF	TGCGCCAGCAGCCAGGGTGACAGGGCCAATAACTATGGCTACCCCTTC
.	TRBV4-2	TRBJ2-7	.	CASSQVVAVSRPYEQYF	TGTGCCAGCAGCCAAGTAGTGGCGGTTTCACGCCCCTACGAGCAGTACTTC
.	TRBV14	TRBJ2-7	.	CASSQELDSHEQYF	TGTGCCAGCAGCCAAGAATTGGACAGTCACGAGCAGTACTTC
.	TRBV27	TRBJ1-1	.	CASRSDRSDLAEAFF	TGTGCCAGCAGATCAGACAGGTCGGACCTGGCTGAAGCTTTCTTT
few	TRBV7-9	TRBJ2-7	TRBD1	CASSTRDSWYEQYF	TGTGCCAGCAGCACTAGGGACAGTTGGTACGAGCAGTACTTC
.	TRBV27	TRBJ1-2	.	CASSLKRWRGANYGYTF	TGTGCCAGCAGTTTAAAACGGTGGCGGGGCGCTAACTATGGCTACACCTTC
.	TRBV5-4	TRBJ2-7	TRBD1	CASSPGQGPGEQYF	TGTGCCAGCAGCCCCGGACAGGGTCCAGGGGAGCAGTACTTC
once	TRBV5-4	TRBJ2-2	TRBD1	CACRDRRNTGELFF	TGTGCCTGCCGGGACAGGCGGAACACCGGGGAGCTGTTTTTT
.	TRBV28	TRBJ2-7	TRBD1	CASRSPDRVFRYEQYF	TGTGCCAGCAGATCTCCAGACAGGGTATTTCGCTACGAGCAGTACTTC
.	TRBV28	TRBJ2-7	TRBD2	CASLSLSPRLAFTYEQYF	TGTGCCAGCTTAAGTTTATCCCCACGACTAGCATTTACCTACGAGCAGTACTTC
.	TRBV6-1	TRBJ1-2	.	CASSETGYYGYTF	TGTGCCAGCAGTGAAACAGGGTACTATGGCTACACCTTC
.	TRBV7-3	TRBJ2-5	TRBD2	CASSLGGAGETQYF	TGTGCCAGCAGCTTGGGAGGGGCCGGGGAGACCCAGTACTTC
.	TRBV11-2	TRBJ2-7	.	CATSSGAGASYEQYF	TGTGCCACCTCCTCGGGCGCGGGGGCCTCCTACGAGCAGTACTTC
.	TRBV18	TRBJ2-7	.	CASSEAAEQYF	TGTGCCAGCTCAGAGGCCGCTGAGCAGTACTTC
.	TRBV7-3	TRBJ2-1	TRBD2	CASSLGLANNEQFF	TGTGCCAGCAGCTTGGGACTAGCGAACAATGAGCAGTTCTTC
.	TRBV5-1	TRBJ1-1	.	CASSLDPGPTEAFF	TGCGCCAGCAGCTTGGATCCAGGGCCCACTGAAGCTTTCTTT
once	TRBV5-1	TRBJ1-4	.	CASSWGLWRTNEKLFF	TGCGCCAGCAGCTGGGGTCTCTGGAGGACTAATGAAAAACTGTTTTTT
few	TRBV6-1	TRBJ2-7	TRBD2	CASTPGTSGNEQYF	TGTGCCAGCACTCCCGGGACTAGCGGGAACGAGCAGTACTTC
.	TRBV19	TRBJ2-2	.	CASSILTGELFF	TGTGCCAGTAGTATTCTCACCGGGGAGCTGTTTTTT
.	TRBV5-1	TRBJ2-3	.	CASSSGTSTDTQYF	TGCGCCAGCAGCTCCGGGACTAGCACAGATACGCAGTATTTT
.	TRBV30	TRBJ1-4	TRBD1	CAWSARTGANEKLFF	TGTGCCTGGAGTGCCCGGACAGGGGCTAATGAAAAACTGTTTTTT
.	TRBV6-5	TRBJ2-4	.	CASRPDRVKNIQYF	TGTGCCAGCAGACCGGACAGAGTTAAAAACATTCAGTACTTC
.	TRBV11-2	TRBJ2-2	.	CASSLRGRNGELFF	TGTGCCAGCAGCTTGCGGGGGCGAAACGGGGAGCTGTTTTTT
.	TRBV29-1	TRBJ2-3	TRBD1	CSVVGTDQNTQYF	TGCAGCGTTGTGGGGACAGATCAAAATACGCAGTATTTT
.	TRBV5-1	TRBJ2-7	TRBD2	CASSLSGPSGGEAEYF	TGCGCCAGCAGCTTGAGTGGCCCTAGCGGGGGGGAAGCAGAGTACTTC
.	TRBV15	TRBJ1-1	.	CATSRFRGGTEAFF	TGTGCCACCAGCAGGTTCAGAGGGGGCACTGAAGCTTTCTTT
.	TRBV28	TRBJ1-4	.	CASSLTLLKLFF	TGTGCCAGCAGTTTAACTCTACTAAAACTGTTTTTT
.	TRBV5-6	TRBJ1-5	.	CASSLTGRDQPQHF	TGTGCCAGCAGCTTAACAGGGCGGGATCAGCCCCAGCATTTT
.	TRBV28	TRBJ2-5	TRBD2	CASSSVVAGGPRRETQYF	TGTGCCAGCAGCTCGGTGGTAGCGGGAGGGCCACGGCGGGAGACCCAGTACTTC
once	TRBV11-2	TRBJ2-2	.	CASSLEPVGELFF	TGTGCCAGCAGCTTAGAGCCGGTCGGGGAGCTGTTTTTT
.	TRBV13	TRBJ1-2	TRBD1	CASSPSRDRGYTF	TGTGCCAGCAGCCCAAGCCGGGACAGAGGCTACACCTTC